This T cell receptor beta chain was profiled in a study of shared clonotypes between healthy human individuals. Germline loops: CDR1 SGHDN, CDR2 FVKESK. Losses at the gene ends were 4 bases for V and 4 bases for J; bases not matched to a gene: 6. This CDR3 spans 15 amino acids. Data came from immunoSEQ multiplex PCR; TCRdb stores just in-frame clones and leaves some out. The sample shows nearly 500,000 clones, around 78% of them seen only once. The sequence derives from a woman aged 35 to 49 in good health. Some clones in this sample may be carry-over from other donors' samples. Source material: PBMCs. V is TRBV14 and J is TRBJ2-1; 8 nucleotides line up with TRBD2. The CDR3 DNA reads TGTGCCAGCAGCCGTAGGGCTAGCGGGTACAATGAGCAGTTCTTC. Translating gives CASSRRASGYNEQFF.